Sequencing of this TCR beta chain was carried out in a study of cytomegalovirus exposure and HLA in healthy donors. Healthy people donating bone marrow made up the donors. Study-level findings and limits: With high specificity and sensitivity, the classifier reportedly diagnosed cytomegalovirus status.

PCR involved 60 Vbeta and 13 Jbeta primers. TCRdb keeps only in-frame clones here, not all; method: immunoSEQ multiplex PCR. The table has tens of thousands of clones, 84% seen once; the top ten hold approximately 20%. Trimming shortened V by 9 bases and J by 1 base, and 12 bases separated the two germline ends. CDR3 length equals 13 residues. Per germline, CDR1 SNHLY and CDR2 FYNNEI. In the case of this clone: What it recognizes is unknown.

The sequencing sample was made of PBMCs. The gene calls are TRBV2 and TRBJ2-5, with D tentatively TRBD2 (5 bases). This TCR came from a man between 65 and 85 years old in good health and CMV-seropositive. The CDR3 DNA follows: TGTGCCAGTAGAGAGGACTTCCAAGAGACCCAGTACTTC. The encoded protein is CASREDFQETQYF.